The subject of this entry is one T cell receptor (beta chain). The data were taken from a study of blood T cell repertoires in COVID-19. Study summary: Acute and convalescent COVID-19 samples came from the United States, Italy and Spain. PBMCs, B-cell-depleted T cells, or T cells were the source of the cDNA or gDNA that made up the material.

The authors' processing: Estimates of nucleated cell counts were drawn from the amplification of reference gene primers. Sequenced by immunoSEQ multiplex PCR; TCRdb stores in-frame clones only, minus some. The V and J calls and clone size are taken from that table; D and trimming were inferred from the DNA. The data show about 100,000 clones, approximately 92% seen once. This CDR3 contains 15 residues. CDR1 is MNHEY and CDR2 is SVGEGT in the germline V gene. The V segment lost 5 bases and the J segment 8 bases; nucleotides outside the gene matches: 8. The chain has TRBV6-2 or TRBV6-3 and TRBJ1-6; 8 bases are shared with TRBD1. Specimen: peripheral blood. The origin of this receptor is a woman aged 80 or over with acute or convalescent COVID-19. CDR3 protein: CASSLWTGRDSPLHF. The CDR3 DNA reads as TGTGCCAGCAGTCTTTGGACAGGGCGGGATTCACCCCTCCACTTT.